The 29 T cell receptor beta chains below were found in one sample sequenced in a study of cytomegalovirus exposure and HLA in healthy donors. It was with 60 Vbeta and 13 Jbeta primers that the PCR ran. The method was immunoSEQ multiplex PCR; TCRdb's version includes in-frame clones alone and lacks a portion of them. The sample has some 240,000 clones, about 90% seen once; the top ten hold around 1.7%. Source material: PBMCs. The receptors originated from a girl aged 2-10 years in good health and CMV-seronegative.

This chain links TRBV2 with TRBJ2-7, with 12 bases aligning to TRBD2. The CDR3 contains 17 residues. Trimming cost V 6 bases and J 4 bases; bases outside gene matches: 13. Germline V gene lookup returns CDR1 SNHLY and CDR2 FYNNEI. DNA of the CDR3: TGTGCCAGCAGCCCAAGCCTGGCTAGCGGGGGGGCTTACGAGCAGTACTTC. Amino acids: CASSPSLASGGAYEQYF. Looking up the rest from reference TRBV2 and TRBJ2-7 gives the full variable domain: EPEVTQTPSHQVTQMGQEVILRCVPISNHLYFYWYRQILGQKVEFLVSFYNNEISEKSEIFDDQFSVERPDGSNFTLKIRSTKLEDSAMYFCASSPSLASGGAYEQYFGPGTRLTVT.

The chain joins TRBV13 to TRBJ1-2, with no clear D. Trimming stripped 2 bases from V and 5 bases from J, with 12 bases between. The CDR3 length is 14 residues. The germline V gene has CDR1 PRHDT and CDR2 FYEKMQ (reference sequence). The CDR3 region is CASSLSDMQYGYTF. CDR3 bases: TGTGCCAGCAGCTTATCCGACATGCAATATGGCTACACCTTC.

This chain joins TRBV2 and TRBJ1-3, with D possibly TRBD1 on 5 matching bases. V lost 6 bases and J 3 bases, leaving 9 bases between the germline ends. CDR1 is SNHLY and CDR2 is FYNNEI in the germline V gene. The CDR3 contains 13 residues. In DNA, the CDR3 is TGTGCCAGCAGGGGGGACTTTGGAAACACCATATATTTT. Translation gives CASRGDFGNTIYF.

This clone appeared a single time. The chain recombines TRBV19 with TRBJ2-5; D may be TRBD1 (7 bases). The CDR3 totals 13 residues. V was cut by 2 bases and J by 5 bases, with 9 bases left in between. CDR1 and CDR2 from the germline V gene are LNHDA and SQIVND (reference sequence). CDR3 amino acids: CASSIPGGETQYF. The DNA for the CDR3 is TGTGCCAGTAGTATACCAGGGGGGGAGACCCAGTACTTC.

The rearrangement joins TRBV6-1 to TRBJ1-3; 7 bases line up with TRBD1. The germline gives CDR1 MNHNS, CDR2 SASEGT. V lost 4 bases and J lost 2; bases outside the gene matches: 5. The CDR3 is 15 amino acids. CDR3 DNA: TGTGCCAGCAGTGCGTCCAGGGGGACTGGAAACACCATATATTTT. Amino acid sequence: CASSASRGTGNTIYF.

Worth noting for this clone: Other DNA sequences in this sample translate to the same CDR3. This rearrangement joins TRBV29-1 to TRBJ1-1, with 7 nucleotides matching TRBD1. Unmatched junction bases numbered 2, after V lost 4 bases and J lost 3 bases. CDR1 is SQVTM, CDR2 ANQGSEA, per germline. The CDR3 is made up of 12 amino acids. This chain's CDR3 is CSVGQGDTEAFF. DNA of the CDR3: TGCAGCGTTGGGCAGGGGGACACTGAAGCTTTCTTT.

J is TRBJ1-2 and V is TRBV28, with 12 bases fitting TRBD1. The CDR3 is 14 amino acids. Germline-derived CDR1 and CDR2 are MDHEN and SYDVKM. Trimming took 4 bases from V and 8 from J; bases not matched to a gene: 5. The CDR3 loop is CASSSGQGALGYTF. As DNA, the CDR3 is TGTGCCAGCAGTTCGGGACAGGGGGCTTTAGGCTACACCTTC.

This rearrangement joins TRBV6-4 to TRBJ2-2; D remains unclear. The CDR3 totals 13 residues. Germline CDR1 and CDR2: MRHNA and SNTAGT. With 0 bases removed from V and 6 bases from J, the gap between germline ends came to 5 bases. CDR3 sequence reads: CASSDSASGELFF. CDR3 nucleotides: TGTGCCAGCAGTGACTCGGCCTCCGGGGAGCTGTTTTTT.

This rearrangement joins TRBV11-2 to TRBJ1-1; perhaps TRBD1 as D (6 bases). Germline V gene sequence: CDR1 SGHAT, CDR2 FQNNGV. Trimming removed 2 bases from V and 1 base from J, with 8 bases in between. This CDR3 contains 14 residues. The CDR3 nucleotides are TGTGCCAGCAGCTTACGGGACAAGAACACTGAAGCTTTCTTT. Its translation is CASSLRDKNTEAFF.

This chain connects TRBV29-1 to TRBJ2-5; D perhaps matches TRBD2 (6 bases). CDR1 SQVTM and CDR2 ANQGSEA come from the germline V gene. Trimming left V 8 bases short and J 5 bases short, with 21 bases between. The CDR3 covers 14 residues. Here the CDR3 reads CSSREPRVSETQYF. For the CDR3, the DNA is TGCAGCTCCCGGGAGCCCCGGGTATCGGAGACCCAGTACTTC.

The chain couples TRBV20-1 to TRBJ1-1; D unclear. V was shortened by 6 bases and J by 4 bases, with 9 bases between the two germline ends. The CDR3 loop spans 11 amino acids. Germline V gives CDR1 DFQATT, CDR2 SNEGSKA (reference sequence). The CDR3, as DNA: TGCAGTGCCAAACGGGGCACTGAAGCTTTCTTT. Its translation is CSAKRGTEAFF.

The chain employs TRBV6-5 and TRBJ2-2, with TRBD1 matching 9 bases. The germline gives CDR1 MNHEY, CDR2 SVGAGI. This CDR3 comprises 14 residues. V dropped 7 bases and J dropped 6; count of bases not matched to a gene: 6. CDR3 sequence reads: CASTRTGVPGELFF. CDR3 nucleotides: TGTGCCAGCACCAGGACAGGGGTTCCCGGGGAGCTGTTTTTT.

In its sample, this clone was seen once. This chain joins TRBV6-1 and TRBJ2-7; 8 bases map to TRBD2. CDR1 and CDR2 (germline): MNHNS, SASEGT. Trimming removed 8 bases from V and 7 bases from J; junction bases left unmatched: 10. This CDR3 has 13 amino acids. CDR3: CASGGLARPEQYF. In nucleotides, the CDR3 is TGTGCCAGCGGTGGACTAGCTCGTCCGGAGCAGTACTTC.

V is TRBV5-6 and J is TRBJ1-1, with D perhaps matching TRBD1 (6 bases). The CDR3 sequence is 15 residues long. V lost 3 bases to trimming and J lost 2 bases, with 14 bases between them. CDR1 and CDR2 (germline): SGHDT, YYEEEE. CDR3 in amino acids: CASSSGTRYNTEAFF. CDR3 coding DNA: TGTGCCAGCAGCTCCGGGACAAGATATAACACTGAAGCTTTCTTT.

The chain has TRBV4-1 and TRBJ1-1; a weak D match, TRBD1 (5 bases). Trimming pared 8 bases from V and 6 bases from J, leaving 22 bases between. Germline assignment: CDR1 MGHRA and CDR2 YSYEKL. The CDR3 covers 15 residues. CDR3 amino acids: CASGAGVGAHPEAFF. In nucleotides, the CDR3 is TGCGCCAGCGGGGCGGGGGTTGGGGCGCACCCTGAAGCTTTCTTT.

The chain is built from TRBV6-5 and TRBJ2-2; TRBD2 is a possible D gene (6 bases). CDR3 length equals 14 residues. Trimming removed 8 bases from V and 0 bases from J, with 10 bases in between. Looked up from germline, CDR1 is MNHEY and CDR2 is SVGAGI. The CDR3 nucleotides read TGTGCCAGCTGGGGGAGGACGAACACCGGGGAGCTGTTTTTT. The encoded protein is CASWGRTNTGELFF.

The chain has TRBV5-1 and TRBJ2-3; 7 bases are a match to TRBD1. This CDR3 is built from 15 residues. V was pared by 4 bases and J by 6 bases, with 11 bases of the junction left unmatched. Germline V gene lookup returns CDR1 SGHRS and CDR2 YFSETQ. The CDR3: CASSRVQGSRDTQYF. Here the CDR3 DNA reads TGCGCCAGCAGCCGGGTACAGGGGAGCCGGGATACGCAGTATTTT.

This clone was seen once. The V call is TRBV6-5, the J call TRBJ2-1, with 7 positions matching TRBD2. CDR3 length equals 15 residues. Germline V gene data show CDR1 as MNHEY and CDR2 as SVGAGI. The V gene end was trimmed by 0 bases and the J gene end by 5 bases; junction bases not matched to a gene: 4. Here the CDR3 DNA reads TGTGCCAGCAGTTACTCCCTAGCGGCCAACAATGAGCAGTTCTTC. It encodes CASSYSLAANNEQFF.

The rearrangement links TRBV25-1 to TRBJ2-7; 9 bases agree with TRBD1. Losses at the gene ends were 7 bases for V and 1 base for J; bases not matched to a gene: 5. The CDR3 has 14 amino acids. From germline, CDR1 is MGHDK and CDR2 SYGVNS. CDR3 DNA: TGTGCCAGCAAGGGACAGGGAGATTCCTACGAGCAGTACTTC. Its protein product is CASKGQGDSYEQYF.

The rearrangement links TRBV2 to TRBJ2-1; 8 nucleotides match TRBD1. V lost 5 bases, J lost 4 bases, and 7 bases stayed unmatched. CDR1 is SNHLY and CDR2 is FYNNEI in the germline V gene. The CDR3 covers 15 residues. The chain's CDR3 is CASSLRGQEYNEQFF. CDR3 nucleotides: TGTGCCAGCAGTCTCCGGGGACAGGAGTACAATGAGCAGTTCTTC.

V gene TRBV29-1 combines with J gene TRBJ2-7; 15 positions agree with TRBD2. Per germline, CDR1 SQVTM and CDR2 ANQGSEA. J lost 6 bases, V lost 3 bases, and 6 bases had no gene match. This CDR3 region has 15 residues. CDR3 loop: CSVDDGTSGRSEQYF. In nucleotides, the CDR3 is TGCAGCGTTGATGATGGGACTAGCGGGAGGTCCGAGCAGTACTTC.

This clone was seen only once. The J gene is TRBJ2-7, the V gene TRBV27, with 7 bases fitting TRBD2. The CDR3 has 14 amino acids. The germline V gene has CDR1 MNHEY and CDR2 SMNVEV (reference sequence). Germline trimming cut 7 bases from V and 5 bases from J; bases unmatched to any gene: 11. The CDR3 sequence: CASTQSGGRDEQYF. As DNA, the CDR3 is TGTGCCAGCACCCAATCGGGGGGTAGGGACGAGCAGTACTTC.

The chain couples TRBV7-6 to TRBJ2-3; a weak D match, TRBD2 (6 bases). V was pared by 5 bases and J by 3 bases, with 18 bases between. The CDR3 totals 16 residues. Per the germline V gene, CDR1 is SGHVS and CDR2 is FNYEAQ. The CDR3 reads CASSPVPGAGTDTQYF. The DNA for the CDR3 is TGTGCCAGCAGCCCCGTCCCGGGAGCAGGGACAGATACGCAGTATTTT.

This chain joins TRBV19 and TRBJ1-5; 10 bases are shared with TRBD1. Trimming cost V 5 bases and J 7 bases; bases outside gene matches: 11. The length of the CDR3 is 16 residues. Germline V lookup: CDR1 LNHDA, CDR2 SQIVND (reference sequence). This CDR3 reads CASSSTTGGAWQPQHF. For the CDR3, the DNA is TGTGCCAGTAGTTCAACGACAGGGGGCGCATGGCAGCCCCAGCATTTT.

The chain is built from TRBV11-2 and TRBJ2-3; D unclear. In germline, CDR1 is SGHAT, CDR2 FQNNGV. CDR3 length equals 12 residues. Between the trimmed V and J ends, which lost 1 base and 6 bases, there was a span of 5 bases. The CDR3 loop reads CASSLVRDTQYF. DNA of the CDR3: TGTGCCAGCAGCTTAGTTCGGGATACGCAGTATTTT.

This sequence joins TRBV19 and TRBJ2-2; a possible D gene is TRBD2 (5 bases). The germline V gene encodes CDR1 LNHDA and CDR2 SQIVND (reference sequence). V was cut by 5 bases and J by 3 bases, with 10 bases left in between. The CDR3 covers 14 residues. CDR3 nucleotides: TGTGCCAGTAGTCCCGGACTGGACACCGGGGAGCTGTTTTTT. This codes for CASSPGLDTGELFF.

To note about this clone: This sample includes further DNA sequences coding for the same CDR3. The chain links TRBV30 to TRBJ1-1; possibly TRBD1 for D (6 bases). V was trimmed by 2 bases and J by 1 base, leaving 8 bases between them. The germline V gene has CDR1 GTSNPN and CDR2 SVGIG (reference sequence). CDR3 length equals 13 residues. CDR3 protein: CAWSTGRNTEAFF. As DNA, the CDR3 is TGTGCCTGGAGTACAGGGCGGAACACTGAAGCTTTCTTT.

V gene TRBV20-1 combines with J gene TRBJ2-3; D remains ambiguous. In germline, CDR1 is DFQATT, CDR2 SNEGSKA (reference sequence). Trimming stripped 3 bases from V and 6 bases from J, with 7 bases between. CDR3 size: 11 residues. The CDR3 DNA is TGCAGTGCTAGGATTAGCGATACGCAGTATTTT. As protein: CSARISDTQYF.

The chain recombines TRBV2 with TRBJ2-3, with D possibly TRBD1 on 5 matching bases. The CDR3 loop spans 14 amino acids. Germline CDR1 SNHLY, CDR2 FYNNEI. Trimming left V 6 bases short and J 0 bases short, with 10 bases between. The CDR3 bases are TGTGCCAGCAGGACAGCCCCTAGCACAGATACGCAGTATTTT. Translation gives CASRTAPSTDTQYF.